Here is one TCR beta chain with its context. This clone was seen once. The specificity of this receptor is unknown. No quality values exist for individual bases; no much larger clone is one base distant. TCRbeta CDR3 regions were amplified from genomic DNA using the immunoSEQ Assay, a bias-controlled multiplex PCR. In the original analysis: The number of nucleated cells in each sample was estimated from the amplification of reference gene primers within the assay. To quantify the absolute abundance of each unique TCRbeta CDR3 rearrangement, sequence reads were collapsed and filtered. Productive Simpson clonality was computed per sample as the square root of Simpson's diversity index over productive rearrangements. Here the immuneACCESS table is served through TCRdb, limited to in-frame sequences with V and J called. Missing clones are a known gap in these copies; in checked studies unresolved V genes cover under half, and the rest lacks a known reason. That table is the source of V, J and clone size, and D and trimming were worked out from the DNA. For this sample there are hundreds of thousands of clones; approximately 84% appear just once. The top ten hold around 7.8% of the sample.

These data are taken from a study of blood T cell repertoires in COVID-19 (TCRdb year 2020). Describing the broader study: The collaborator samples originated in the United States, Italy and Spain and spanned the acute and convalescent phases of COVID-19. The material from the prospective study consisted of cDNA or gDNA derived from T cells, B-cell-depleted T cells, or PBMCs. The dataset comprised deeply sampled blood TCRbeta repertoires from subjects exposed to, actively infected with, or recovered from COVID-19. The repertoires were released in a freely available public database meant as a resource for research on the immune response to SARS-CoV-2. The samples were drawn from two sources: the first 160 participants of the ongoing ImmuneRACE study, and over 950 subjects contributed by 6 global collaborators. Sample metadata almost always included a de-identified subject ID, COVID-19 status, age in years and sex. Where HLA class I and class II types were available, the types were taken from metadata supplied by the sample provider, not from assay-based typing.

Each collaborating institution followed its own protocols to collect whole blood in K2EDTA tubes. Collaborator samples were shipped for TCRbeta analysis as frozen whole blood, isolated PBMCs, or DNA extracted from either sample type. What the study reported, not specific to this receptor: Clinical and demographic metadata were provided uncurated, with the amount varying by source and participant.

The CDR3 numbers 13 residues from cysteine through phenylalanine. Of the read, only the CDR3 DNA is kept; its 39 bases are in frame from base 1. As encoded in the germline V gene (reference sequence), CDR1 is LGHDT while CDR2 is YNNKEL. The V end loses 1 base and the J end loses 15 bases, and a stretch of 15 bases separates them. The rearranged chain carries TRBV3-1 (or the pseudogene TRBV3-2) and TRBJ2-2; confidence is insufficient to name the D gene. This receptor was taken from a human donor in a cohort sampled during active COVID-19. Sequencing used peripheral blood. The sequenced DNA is TGTGCCAGCAGCCAAGGCCGCCCTATTTCTTTGTTTTTT. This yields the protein CASSQGRPISLFF.